Many counts were recorded for the clone carrying this T cell receptor (beta chain). The antigen is not known. TCRdb ran MiXCR on the RT-PCR reads and lists one entry per CDR3 protein. The sample yields under 500,000 distinct CDR3 sequences, approximately 11% seen once. Trimming cost V 0 bases and J 1 base; bases outside gene matches: 12. Germline values: CDR1 SQVTM, CDR2 ANQGSEA. The CDR3 consists of 17 residues. This record belongs to a study of response to subunit inactivated influenza vaccine. Broader study findings: Every seasonal influenza vaccination brings in few new T cells, the authors suggested.

The sequence derives from a man in his fifties or sixties who received an inactivated influenza vaccine. The sample here was PBMCs from blood, taken 35 to 45 days after vaccination. The gene calls are TRBV29-1 and TRBJ2-7; 7 positions match TRBD1. CDR3 loop: CSVEDNYGTENSYEQYF. As DNA, the CDR3 is TGCAGCGTTGAAGATAACTATGGGACAGAGAATTCCTACGAGCAGTACTTC.